What follows is one T cell receptor beta chain and its context. Its antigen is not known. This specimen belongs to a study of T cell responses to AZD1222 COVID-19 vaccine. Study-wide points: The study found Spike-specific TCR breadth and depth rose after two AZD1222 doses. Samples come after the peak T cell response, not at day 14.

Germline CDR1 and CDR2: LNHDA and SQIVND (reference sequence). The CDR3 length is 14 residues. Losses at the gene ends were 5 bases for V and 5 bases for J; bases not matched to a gene: 6. Some clones are missing from TCRdb's copy, which holds only in-frame ones; the method was immunoSEQ multiplex PCR. The table records 90,000 to 120,000 clones, roughly 86% of them present only once. Sequencing used peripheral blood, obtained 28 days after the second dose of the MenACWY control vaccine. The clonotype comes from an adult who received the MenACWY meningococcal vaccine as a control. This rearrangement joins TRBV19 to TRBJ1-5; TRBD1 matches at 7 bases. Written as DNA, the CDR3 is TGTGCCAGTAGTCCGACAGGGAGGGATCAGCCCCAGCATTTT. Translation: CASSPTGRDQPQHF.